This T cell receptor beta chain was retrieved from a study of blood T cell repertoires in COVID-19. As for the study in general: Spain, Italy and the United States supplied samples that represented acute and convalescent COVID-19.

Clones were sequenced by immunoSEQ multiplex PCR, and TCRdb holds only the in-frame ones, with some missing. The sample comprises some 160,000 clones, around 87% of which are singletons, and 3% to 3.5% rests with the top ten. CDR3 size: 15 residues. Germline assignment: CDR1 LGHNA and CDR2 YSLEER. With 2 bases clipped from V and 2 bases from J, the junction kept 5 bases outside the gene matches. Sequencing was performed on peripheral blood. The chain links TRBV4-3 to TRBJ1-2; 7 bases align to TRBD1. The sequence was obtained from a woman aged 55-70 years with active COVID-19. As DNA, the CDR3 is TGCGCCAGCAGCCAATCCTCGACAGGGAACTATGGCTACACCTTC. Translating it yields CASSQSSTGNYGYTF.